Detailed here is one TCR beta chain. No antigen is known for it. This CDR3 comprises 13 residues. Germline loops: CDR1 SSHAT, CDR2 FNYEAQ (reference sequence). The V and J ends lost 5 bases and 8 bases, in that order; junction bases with no gene match: 4. Sequencing was performed with immunoSEQ multiplex PCR; in TCRdb, only in-frame clones are kept and a portion is missing. The table records approximately 150,000 clones, nearly 90% of them present only once. The sample comes from a study of T cell responses to AZD1222 COVID-19 vaccine. The overall study: Recipients boosted at about 4 weeks or about 12 weeks are pooled. The study, taken as a whole, reports: Only six AZD1222 recipients tested seropositive at baseline. Unmutated variant regions reportedly attract nearly half of all spike-specific TCRs.

This chain uses TRBV7-7 with TRBJ1-1, with 11 nucleotides matching TRBD1. This specimen was peripheral blood, taken on day 0 of AZD1222 vaccination. The sequence was collected from an adult in good health. The CDR3 here is CASSQRTGGEAFF. The CDR3 nucleotides are TGTGCCAGCAGCCAGAGGACAGGGGGCGAAGCTTTCTTT.